The source of this T cell receptor beta chain is a study of early stage breast cancer tumors. Repertoires were generated with immunoSEQ multiplex PCR, while TCRdb's copy carries only in-frame clones and drops some. The data contain about 50,000 clones, around 83% of them seen just once; the ten biggest clones take up roughly 1.4%. The germline CDR1 and CDR2 sequences are SEHNR and FQNEAQ (reference sequence). Losses at the gene ends were 5 bases for V and 2 bases for J; bases not matched to a gene: 6. This CDR3 comprises 16 residues. What was sequenced was blood. The source of this sequence is a person between 50 and 60 years old with breast cancer. This chain connects TRBV7-9 to TRBJ2-2; TRBD1 aligns across 9 bases. CDR3 nucleotide sequence: TGTGCCAGCAGCCAGGACAGGGGTTTTAACACCGGGGAGCTGTTTTTT. Its translation is CASSQDRGFNTGELFF.